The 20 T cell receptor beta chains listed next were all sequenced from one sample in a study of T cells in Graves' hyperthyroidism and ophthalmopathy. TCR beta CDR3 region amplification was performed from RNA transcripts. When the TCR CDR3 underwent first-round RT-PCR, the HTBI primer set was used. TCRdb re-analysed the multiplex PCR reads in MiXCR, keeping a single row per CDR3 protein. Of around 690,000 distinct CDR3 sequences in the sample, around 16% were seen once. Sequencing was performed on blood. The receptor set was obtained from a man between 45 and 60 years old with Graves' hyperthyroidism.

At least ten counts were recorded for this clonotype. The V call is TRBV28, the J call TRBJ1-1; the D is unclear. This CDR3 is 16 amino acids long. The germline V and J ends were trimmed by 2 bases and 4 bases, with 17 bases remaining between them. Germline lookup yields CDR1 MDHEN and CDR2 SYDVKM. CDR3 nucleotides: TGTGCCAGCAGTTTACCCCGGGGAGGATCGGCCACTGAAGCTTTCTTT. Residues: CASSLPRGGSATEAFF.

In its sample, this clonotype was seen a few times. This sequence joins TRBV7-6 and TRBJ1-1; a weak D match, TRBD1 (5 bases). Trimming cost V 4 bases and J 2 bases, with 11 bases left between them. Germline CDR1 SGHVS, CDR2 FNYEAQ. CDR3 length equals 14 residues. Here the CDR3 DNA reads TGTGCCAGCAGCTCAGCGCAGGGCAACACTGAAGCTTTCTTT. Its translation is CASSSAQGNTEAFF.

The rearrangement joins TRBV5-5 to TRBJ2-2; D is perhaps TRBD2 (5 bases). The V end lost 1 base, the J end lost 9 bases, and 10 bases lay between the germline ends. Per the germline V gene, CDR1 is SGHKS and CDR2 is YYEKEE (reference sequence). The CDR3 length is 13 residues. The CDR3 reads CASSLRERRELFF. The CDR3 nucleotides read TGTGCCAGCAGCTTGAGGGAGCGTCGGGAGCTGTTTTTT.

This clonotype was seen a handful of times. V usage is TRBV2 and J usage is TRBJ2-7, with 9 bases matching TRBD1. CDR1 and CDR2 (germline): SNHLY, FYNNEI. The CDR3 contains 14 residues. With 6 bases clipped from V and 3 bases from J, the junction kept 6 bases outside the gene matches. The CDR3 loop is CASRAGTGHYEQYF. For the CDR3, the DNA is TGTGCCAGCAGAGCCGGGACAGGGCACTACGAGCAGTACTTC.

CDR3 protein: CSARAGLRSNTEAFF. For the CDR3, the DNA is TGCAGTGCTAGAGCCGGGCTGCGTTCAAACACTGAAGCTTTCTTT. The chain couples TRBV20-1 to TRBJ1-1; D unresolved. Trimming pared 1 base from V and 2 bases from J, leaving 14 bases between. The CDR3 covers 15 residues. Germline assignment: CDR1 DFQATT and CDR2 SNEGSKA (reference sequence).

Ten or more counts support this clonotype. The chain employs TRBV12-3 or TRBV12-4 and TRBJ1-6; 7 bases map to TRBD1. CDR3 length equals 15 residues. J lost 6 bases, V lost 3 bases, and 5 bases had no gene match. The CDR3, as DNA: TGTGCCAGCAGTTTCCTTAGGGGGCTTAATTCACCCCTCCACTTT. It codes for CASSFLRGLNSPLHF.

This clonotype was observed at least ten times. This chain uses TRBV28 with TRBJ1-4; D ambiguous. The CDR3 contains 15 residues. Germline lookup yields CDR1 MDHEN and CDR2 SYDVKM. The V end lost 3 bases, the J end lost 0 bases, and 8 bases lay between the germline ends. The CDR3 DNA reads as TGTGCCAGCAGTTTGGGAGGGACAACTAATGAAAAACTGTTTTTT. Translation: CASSLGGTTNEKLFF.

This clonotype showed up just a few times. The CDR3 loop reads CASSPPNAGETQYF. As DNA, the CDR3 is TGTGCCAGCTCACCACCAAACGCGGGAGAGACCCAGTACTTC. The gene calls are TRBV18 and TRBJ2-5; possible D gene TRBD2, 5 bases. The V gene's germline CDR1 is KGHSH and CDR2 LQKENI. This CDR3 is built from 14 residues. The germline V and J ends were trimmed by 0 bases and 4 bases, with 9 bases remaining between them.

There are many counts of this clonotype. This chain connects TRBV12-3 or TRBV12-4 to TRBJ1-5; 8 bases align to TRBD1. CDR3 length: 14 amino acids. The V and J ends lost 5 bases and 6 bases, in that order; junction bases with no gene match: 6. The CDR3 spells CASSGQGISQPQHF. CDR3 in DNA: TGTGCCAGCAGTGGACAGGGTATTAGTCAGCCCCAGCATTTT.

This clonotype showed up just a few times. CDR3 coding DNA: TGTGCCACATCCGTGGGGTTTTCTGGAAACACCATATATTTT. Translated, it gives CATSVGFSGNTIYF. The chain recombines TRBV24-1 with TRBJ1-3; D not resolved. With 10 bases removed from V and 1 base from J, the gap between germline ends came to 13 bases. This CDR3 spans 14 amino acids. The germline gives CDR1 KGHDR, CDR2 SFDVKD.

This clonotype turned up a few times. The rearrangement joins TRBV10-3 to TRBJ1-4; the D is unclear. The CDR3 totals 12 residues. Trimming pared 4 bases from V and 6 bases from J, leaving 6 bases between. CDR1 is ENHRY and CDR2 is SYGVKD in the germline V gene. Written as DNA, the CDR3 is TGTGCCATCAGTGGAAGCGATGAAAAACTGTTTTTT. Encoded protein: CAISGSDEKLFF.

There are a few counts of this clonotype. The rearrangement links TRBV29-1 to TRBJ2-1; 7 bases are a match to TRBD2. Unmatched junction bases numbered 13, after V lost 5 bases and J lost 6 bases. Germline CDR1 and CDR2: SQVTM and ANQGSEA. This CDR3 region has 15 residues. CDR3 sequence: CSVIPLRETGNEQFF. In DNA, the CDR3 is TGCAGCGTTATCCCTTTGCGGGAGACGGGCAATGAGCAGTTCTTC.

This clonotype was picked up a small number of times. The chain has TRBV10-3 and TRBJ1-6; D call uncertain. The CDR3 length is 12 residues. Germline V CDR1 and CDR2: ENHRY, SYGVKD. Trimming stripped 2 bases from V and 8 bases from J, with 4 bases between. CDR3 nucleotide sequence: TGTGCCATCAGTGAGCTGGATTCACCCCTCCACTTT. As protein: CAISELDSPLHF.

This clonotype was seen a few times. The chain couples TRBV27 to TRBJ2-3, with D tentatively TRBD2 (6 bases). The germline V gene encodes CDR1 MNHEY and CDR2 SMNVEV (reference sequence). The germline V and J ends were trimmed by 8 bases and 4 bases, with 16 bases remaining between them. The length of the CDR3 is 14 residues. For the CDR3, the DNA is TGTGCCAGCGGCTGGGCTAGCGTGGCAGATACGCAGTATTTT. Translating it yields CASGWASVADTQYF.

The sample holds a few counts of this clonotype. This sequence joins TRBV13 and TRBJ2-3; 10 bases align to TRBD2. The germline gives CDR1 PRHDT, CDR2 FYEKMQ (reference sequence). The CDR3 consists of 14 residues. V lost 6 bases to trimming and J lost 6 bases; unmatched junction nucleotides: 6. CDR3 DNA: TGTGCCAGCAGGCGGCTAGCGGGAGAGGATACGCAGTATTTT. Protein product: CASRRLAGEDTQYF.

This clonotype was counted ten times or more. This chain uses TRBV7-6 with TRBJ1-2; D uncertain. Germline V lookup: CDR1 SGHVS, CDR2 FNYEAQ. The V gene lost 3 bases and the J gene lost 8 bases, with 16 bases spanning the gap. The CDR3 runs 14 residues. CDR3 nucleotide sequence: TGTGCCAGCAGCTTCGGCCAGTCGCATATAGGCTACACCTTC. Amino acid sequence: CASSFGQSHIGYTF.

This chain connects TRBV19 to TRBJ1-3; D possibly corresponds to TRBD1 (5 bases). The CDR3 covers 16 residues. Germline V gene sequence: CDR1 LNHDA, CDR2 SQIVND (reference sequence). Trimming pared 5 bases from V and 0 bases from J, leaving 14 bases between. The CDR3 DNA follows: TGTGCCAGTAGTTCTGGACGGGGGACCTCTGGAAACACCATATATTTT. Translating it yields CASSSGRGTSGNTIYF. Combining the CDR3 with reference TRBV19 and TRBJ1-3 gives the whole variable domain DGGITQSPKYLFRKEGQNVTLSCEQNLNHDAMYWYRQDPGQGLRLIYYSQIVNDFQKGDIAEGYSVSREKKESFPLTVTSAQKNPTAFYLCASSSGRGTSGNTIYFGEGSWLTVV.

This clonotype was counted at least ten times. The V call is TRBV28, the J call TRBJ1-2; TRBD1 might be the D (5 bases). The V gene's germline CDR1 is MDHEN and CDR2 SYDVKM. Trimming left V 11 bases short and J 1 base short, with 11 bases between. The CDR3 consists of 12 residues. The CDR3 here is CAWGRNNYGYTF. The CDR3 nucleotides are TGTGCCTGGGGACGGAATAACTATGGCTACACCTTC.

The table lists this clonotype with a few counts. CDR3 bases: TGTGCCTCTTGCCGAGCCCATGCAACTAATGAAAAACTGTTTTTT. This codes for CASCRAHATNEKLFF. The V and J genes are TRBV6-5 and TRBJ1-4; D is unresolved. Germline V gene data show CDR1 as MNHEY and CDR2 as SVGAGI. The CDR3 loop spans 15 amino acids. With 11 bases removed from V and 0 bases from J, the gap between germline ends came to 16 bases.

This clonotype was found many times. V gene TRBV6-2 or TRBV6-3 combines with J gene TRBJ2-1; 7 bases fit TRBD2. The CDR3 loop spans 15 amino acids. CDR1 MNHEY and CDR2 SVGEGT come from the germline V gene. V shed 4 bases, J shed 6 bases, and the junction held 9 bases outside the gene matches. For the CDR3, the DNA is TGTGCCAGCAGTTTTGGCGGGAGCATGGGCAATGAGCAGTTCTTC. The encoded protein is CASSFGGSMGNEQFF.